This T cell receptor beta chain was documented in a study of blood T cell repertoires in COVID-19. Study summary: Italy, Spain and the United States were the sources of the convalescent and acute COVID-19 samples. Sample material is recorded as cDNA or gDNA derived from T cells, B-cell-depleted T cells, or PBMCs.

Germline CDR1 is DFQATT and CDR2 is SNEGSKA (reference sequence). Deletions cut 3 bases from V and 6 bases from J, with 6 bases between. CDR3 length: 11 residues. Per the study methods: Reference gene primer amplification gave nucleated cell count estimates. Some clones are missing from TCRdb's copy, which holds only in-frame ones; the method was immunoSEQ multiplex PCR. V and J calls and clone size follow that table, whereas D and trimming were derived from the DNA. The data contain about 320,000 clones, 83% of them singletons. This rearrangement joins TRBV20-1 to TRBJ2-1; D remains unclear. This clonotype originated in a woman in her 50s with acute or convalescent COVID-19. Sequenced input: peripheral blood. In DNA form, the CDR3 reads TGCAGTGCTAGCCTCTCCAATGAGCAGTTCTTC. It encodes CSASLSNEQFF.